Listed here are 2 T cell receptor beta chains from one sample, sequenced in a study of CD8+CD57+ T cells in acquired aplastic anemia. Genomic DNA constituted the template upon which TCR beta VDJ and CDR3 profiling was performed. TCRdb recomputed calls from the reads with MiXCR, one row per CDR3 protein. This sample has more than 250,000 distinct CDR3 sequences, with around 60% found just once. Sequencing was done on a sample of sorted CD4+, CD8+, or CD8+CD57+ T cells (not recorded which) from PBMCs. These receptors originate from a human donor with severe aplastic anemia or a healthy control (not recorded which).

Only a few counts were recorded for this clonotype. The V and J genes are TRBV24-1 and TRBJ2-5; D is uncertain. V was pared by 5 bases and J by 2 bases, with 8 bases between. The CDR3 totals 13 residues. The germline V gene encodes CDR1 KGHDR and CDR2 SFDVKD. The CDR3: CATSAAAQETQYF. The CDR3 bases are TGTGCCACCAGTGCGGCAGCTCAAGAGACCCAGTACTTC.

The CDR3 region is CATSIAGTTYEQYF. CDR3 sequence (DNA): TGTGCCACCAGCATCGCCGGGACTACCTACGAGCAGTACTTC. The rearrangement links TRBV15 to TRBJ2-7; 7 nucleotides agree with TRBD2. Germline loops: CDR1 LNHNV, CDR2 YYDKDF (reference sequence). The CDR3 sequence is 14 residues long. V was clipped by 4 bases and J by 2 bases; unmatched bases: 5.